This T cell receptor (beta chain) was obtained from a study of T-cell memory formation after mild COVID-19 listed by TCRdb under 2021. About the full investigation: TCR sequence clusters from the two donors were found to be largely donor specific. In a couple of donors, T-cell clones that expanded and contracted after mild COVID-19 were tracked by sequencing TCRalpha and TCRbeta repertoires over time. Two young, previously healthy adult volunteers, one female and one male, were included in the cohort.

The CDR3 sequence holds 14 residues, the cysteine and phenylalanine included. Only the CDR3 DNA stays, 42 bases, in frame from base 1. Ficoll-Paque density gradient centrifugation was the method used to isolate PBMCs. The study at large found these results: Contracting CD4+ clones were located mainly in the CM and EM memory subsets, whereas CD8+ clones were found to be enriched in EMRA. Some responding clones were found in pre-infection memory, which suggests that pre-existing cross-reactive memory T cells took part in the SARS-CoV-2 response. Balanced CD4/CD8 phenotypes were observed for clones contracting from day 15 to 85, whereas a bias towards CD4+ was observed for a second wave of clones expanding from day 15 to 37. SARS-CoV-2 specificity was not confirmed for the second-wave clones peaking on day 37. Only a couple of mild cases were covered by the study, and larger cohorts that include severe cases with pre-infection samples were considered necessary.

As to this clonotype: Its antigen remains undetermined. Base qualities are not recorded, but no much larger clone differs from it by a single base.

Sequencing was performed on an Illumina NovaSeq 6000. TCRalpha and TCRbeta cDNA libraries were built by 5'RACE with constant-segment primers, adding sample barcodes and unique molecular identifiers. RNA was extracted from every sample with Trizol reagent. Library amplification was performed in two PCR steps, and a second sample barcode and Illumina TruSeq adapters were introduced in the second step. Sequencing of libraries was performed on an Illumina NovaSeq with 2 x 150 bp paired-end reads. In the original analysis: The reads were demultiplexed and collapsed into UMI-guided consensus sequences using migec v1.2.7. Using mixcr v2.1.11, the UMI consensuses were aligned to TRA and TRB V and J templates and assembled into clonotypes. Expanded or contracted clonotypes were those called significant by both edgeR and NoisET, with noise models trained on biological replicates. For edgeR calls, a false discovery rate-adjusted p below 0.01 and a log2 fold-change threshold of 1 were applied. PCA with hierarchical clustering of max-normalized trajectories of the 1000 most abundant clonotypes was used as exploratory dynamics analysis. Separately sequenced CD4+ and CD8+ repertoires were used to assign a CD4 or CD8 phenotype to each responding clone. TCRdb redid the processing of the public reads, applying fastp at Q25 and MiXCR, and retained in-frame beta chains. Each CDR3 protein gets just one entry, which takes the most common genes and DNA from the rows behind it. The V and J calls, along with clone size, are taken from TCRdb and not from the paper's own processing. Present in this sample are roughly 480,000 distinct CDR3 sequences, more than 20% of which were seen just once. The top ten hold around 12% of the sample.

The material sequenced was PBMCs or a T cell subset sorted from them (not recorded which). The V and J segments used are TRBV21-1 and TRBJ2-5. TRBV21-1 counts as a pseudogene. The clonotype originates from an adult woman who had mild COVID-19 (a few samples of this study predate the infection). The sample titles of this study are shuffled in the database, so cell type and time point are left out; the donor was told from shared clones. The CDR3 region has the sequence CASSKNRDQETQYF. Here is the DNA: TGTGCCAGCAGCAAAAATAGGGATCAAGAGACCCAGTACTTC.